This entry lists 23 T cell receptor beta chains sequenced from one sample in a study of a mutant IDH1 vaccine in newly diagnosed glioma. The assay was immunoSEQ multiplex PCR, and TCRdb's table has in-frame clones only and misses some. The sample includes some 48,000 clones, around 80% of them seen just once. Time point specified: week 5, during vaccination. Vaccine doses each comprised 300 ug of mutant IDH1 20-mer peptide, with topical imiquimod. No antigens are known for them. The material was PBMCs, obtained from a glioma patient whose treatment included an IDH1 peptide vaccine. The receptor set was obtained from a woman in her forties with glioma.

This clone was observed a handful of times. The rearrangement links TRBV11-3 to TRBJ2-5, with 10 positions matching TRBD2. V dropped 1 base and J dropped 2; count of bases not matched to a gene: 4. Germline V gene sequence: CDR1 SGHNT, CDR2 YENEEA. This CDR3 has 16 residues. CDR3 DNA: TGTGCCAGCAGCTTAGCCGGAGCGGGGGGGCAAGAGACCCAGTACTTC. Translated, it gives CASSLAGAGGQETQYF.

The rearrangement uses TRBV18 and TRBJ1-1, with D hard to call. Germline CDR1 KGHSH, CDR2 LQKENI. V lost 2 bases, J lost 0 bases, and 10 bases lay in between. The CDR3 consists of 15 residues. The CDR3 coding sequence is TGTGCCAGCTCACCAGTGGCAGGCATGAACACTGAAGCTTTCTTT. It encodes CASSPVAGMNTEAFF.

This chain joins TRBV19 and TRBJ1-1; no firm D call. Germline loops: CDR1 LNHDA, CDR2 SQIVND (reference sequence). V was cut by 5 bases and J by 1 base, with 14 bases left in between. CDR3 length equals 15 residues. The CDR3 loop reads CASSAPLVWNTEAFF. The CDR3 DNA reads TGTGCCAGTAGTGCTCCCCTCGTCTGGAACACTGAAGCTTTCTTT.

The chain combines TRBV11-2 with TRBJ2-2; 8 bases map to TRBD2. The CDR3 covers 16 residues. J gave up 4 bases and V 2 bases, and 6 bases lay outside the gene matches. The germline V gene encodes CDR1 SGHAT and CDR2 FQNNGV. In DNA form, the CDR3 reads TGTGCCAGCAGCTTAAAAGCGGGGGTGATCACCGGGGAGCTGTTTTTT. Translation: CASSLKAGVITGELFF.

The chain combines TRBV7-9 with TRBJ2-7; 9 bases map to TRBD1. The germline V gene has CDR1 SEHNR and CDR2 FQNEAQ (reference sequence). After removal of 1 base from V and 4 bases from J, the junction contained 8 bases not matched to a gene. The CDR3 length is 16 residues. CDR3 bases: TGTGCCAGCAGCTTAGGTCCGGGACAGGGTATGTACGAGCAGTACTTC. Residues: CASSLGPGQGMYEQYF. Supplemented by reference TRBV7-9 and TRBJ2-7, the full variable domain reads DTGVSQNPRHKITKRGQNVTFRCDPISEHNRLYWYRQTLGQGPEFLTYFQNEAQLEKSRLLSDRFSAERPKGSFSTLEIQRTEQGDSAMYLCASSLGPGQGMYEQYFGPGTRLTVT.

This sequence joins TRBV6-1 and TRBJ2-7, with D unresolved. CDR1 and CDR2 from the germline V gene are MNHNS and SASEGT. With 2 bases removed from V and 5 bases from J, the gap between germline ends came to 7 bases. The CDR3 has 12 amino acids. As DNA, the CDR3 is TGTGCCAGCAGTGAACTGTGGAACGAGCAGTACTTC. Amino acid sequence: CASSELWNEQYF.

This chain joins TRBV4-3 and TRBJ2-7; D is unresolved. CDR3 length: 15 residues. V was cut by 0 bases and J by 4 bases, with 13 bases left in between. CDR1 and CDR2 from the germline V gene are LGHNA and YSLEER. CDR3 residues: CASSQDWRTGYEQYF. The DNA of the CDR3 is TGCGCCAGCAGCCAAGACTGGCGTACTGGGTACGAGCAGTACTTC.

CDR3 amino acids: CASSLRGGDGNEKLFF. Written as DNA, the CDR3 is TGTGCCAGCAGCTTAAGGGGGGGGGACGGGAATGAAAAACTGTTTTTT. The V call is TRBV7-2, the J call TRBJ1-4; D is perhaps TRBD1 (6 bases). V was cut by 2 bases and J by 5 bases, with 15 bases left in between. The CDR3 covers 16 residues. Germline CDR1 is SGHTA and CDR2 is FQGNSA.

The J gene is TRBJ1-2, the V gene TRBV7-6; TRBD1 might be the D (5 bases). CDR1 and CDR2 (germline): SGHVS, FNYEAQ. The CDR3 length is 14 residues. Trimming left V 5 bases short and J 3 bases short, with 13 bases between. In DNA form, the CDR3 reads TGTGCCAGCAGCCCCAGGGCAGGCGACTATGGCTACACCTTC. Residues: CASSPRAGDYGYTF. The variable domain in full, completed from reference TRBV7-6 and TRBJ1-2, reads GAGVSQSPRYKVTKRGQDVALRCDPISGHVSLYWYRQALGQGPEFLTYFNYEAQQDKSGLPNDRFSAERPEGSISTLTIQRTEQRDSAMYRCASSPRAGDYGYTFGSGTRLTVV.

This clone was seen a single time. The rearrangement links TRBV5-1 to TRBJ1-1, with D maybe TRBD1 (6 bases). V was shortened by 4 bases and J by 5 bases, with 15 bases between the two germline ends. This CDR3 spans 14 amino acids. Germline V gene sequence: CDR1 SGHRS, CDR2 YFSETQ. CDR3 in amino acids: CASSTQGSGTEAFF. Here the CDR3 DNA reads TGCGCCAGCAGCACACAGGGTAGTGGGACTGAAGCTTTCTTT.

This chain connects TRBV19 to TRBJ1-5; D gene uncertain. Germline V gene sequence: CDR1 LNHDA, CDR2 SQIVND (reference sequence). The CDR3 length is 16 residues. Trimming removed 0 bases from V and 5 bases from J, with 14 bases in between. CDR3 sequence (DNA): TGTGCCAGTAGTATAGATTCGCAGGTTGGTGATCAGCCCCAGCATTTT. Translation: CASSIDSQVGDQPQHF.

This clone was seen a few times. The J gene is TRBJ2-3, the V gene TRBV7-2; the match to TRBD2 covers 15 bases. Germline-derived CDR1 and CDR2 are SGHTA and FQGNSA. V trimming: 1 base; J trimming: 4 bases; junction bases outside the gene matches: 6. The CDR3 is 18 residues long. The CDR3 DNA sequence: TGTGCCAGCAGCTTAGTTGGGACTAGCGGGGGGCTCGCAGATACGCAGTATTTT. Its translation is CASSLVGTSGGLADTQYF.

This clone has just one count. The chain uses TRBV5-1 and TRBJ1-2, with D possibly being TRBD1 (5 bases). V was pared by 4 bases and J by 7 bases, with 14 bases between. The germline CDR1 and CDR2 sequences are SGHRS and YFSETQ. CDR3 length: 13 residues. CDR3 sequence reads: CASSPGTVLGYTF. The CDR3 DNA is TGCGCCAGCAGCCCTGGGACTGTTCTTGGCTACACCTTC.

The chain couples TRBV27 to TRBJ1-1; D may be TRBD1 (5 bases). The CDR3 has 14 amino acids. With 5 bases removed from V and 1 base from J, the gap between germline ends came to 11 bases. In germline, CDR1 is MNHEY, CDR2 SMNVEV (reference sequence). CDR3 bases: TGTGCCAGCAGTATTACCCAGGGGAACACTGAAGCTTTCTTT. This codes for CASSITQGNTEAFF.

J is TRBJ2-6 and V is TRBV19; D is unclear. The germline CDR1 and CDR2 sequences are LNHDA and SQIVND (reference sequence). The CDR3 is made up of 15 amino acids. The V end lost 2 bases, the J end lost 1 base, and 6 bases lay between the germline ends. CDR3 protein: CASSIRVSGANVLTF. CDR3 DNA: TGTGCCAGTAGTATACGAGTGTCTGGGGCCAACGTCCTGACTTTC.

The rearrangement joins TRBV30 to TRBJ1-4; D remains ambiguous. Deletions cut 1 base from V and 8 bases from J, with 5 bases between. Germline lookup yields CDR1 GTSNPN and CDR2 SVGIG (reference sequence). CDR3 size: 11 residues. The CDR3 bases are TGTGCCTGGAGTGGAGAAGAAAAACTGTTTTTT. Protein sequence: CAWSGEEKLFF.

V is TRBV6-1 and J is TRBJ1-6, with TRBD1 identical over 8 bases. The germline V gene encodes CDR1 MNHNS and CDR2 SASEGT. V lost 6 bases, J lost 7 bases, and 5 bases stayed unmatched. CDR3 length: 14 residues. In DNA, the CDR3 is TGTGCCAGCAGGGGTACAGGGGGGAATTCACCCCTCCACTTT. Amino acid sequence: CASRGTGGNSPLHF.

The J gene is TRBJ2-5, the V gene TRBV9; D is perhaps TRBD2 (6 bases). The V and J ends lost 3 bases and 3 bases respectively, with 12 bases between them. Looked up from germline, CDR1 is SGDLS and CDR2 is YYNGEE. This CDR3 has 14 amino acids. The CDR3 reads CASSAGLPKETQYF. DNA for the CDR3: TGTGCCAGCAGCGCGGGACTTCCTAAAGAGACCCAGTACTTC.

J is TRBJ1-3 and V is TRBV6-5; D is uncertain. Trimming removed 6 bases at V and 0 bases at J, with 9 bases between. The CDR3 is made up of 14 amino acids. Germline V gene data show CDR1 as MNHEY and CDR2 as SVGAGI. The CDR3 DNA reads TGTGCCAGCAGGGGAACCAGCTCTGGAAACACCATATATTTT. This translates into CASRGTSSGNTIYF.

The chain uses TRBV19 and TRBJ2-1; a weak D match, TRBD2 (6 bases). The CDR3 is 16 residues long. Germline assignment: CDR1 LNHDA and CDR2 SQIVND (reference sequence). The V end was cut by 3 bases, the J end by 7 bases, with 19 bases between. The CDR3 DNA is TGTGCCAGTAGTATCATCGGGGGAAAGGGTACGAATGAGCAGTTCTTC. Encoded protein: CASSIIGGKGTNEQFF.

The V call is TRBV5-1, the J call TRBJ1-6, with 10 positions matching TRBD1. The CDR3 runs to 15 residues. The trim removed 4 bases at V and 9 bases at J, leaving 7 bases unmatched. Germline assignment: CDR1 SGHRS and CDR2 YFSETQ. The CDR3 nucleotides are TGCGCCAGCAGCCCCCGGGACAGGGGATCTTCACCCCTCCACTTT. Amino acids: CASSPRDRGSSPLHF.

The chain has TRBV7-9 and TRBJ1-6; no clear D. V was trimmed by 4 bases and J by 9 bases, leaving 16 bases between them. There are 15 residues in the CDR3. Germline values: CDR1 SEHNR, CDR2 FQNEAQ (reference sequence). Written as DNA, the CDR3 is TGTGCCAGCAGCTCGCACGGGGATCCTACTTCACCCCTCCACTTT. Residues: CASSSHGDPTSPLHF.

J is TRBJ1-1 and V is TRBV5-1, with TRBD1 identical over 7 bases. Germline CDR1 reads SGHRS; CDR2 reads YFSETQ. The CDR3 contains 15 residues. V shed 0 bases and J 1 base; nucleotides not matched to a gene: 3. CDR3 DNA: TGCGCCAGCAGCTTGGCCGGGACAGCGAACACTGAAGCTTTCTTT. Its protein is CASSLAGTANTEAFF.